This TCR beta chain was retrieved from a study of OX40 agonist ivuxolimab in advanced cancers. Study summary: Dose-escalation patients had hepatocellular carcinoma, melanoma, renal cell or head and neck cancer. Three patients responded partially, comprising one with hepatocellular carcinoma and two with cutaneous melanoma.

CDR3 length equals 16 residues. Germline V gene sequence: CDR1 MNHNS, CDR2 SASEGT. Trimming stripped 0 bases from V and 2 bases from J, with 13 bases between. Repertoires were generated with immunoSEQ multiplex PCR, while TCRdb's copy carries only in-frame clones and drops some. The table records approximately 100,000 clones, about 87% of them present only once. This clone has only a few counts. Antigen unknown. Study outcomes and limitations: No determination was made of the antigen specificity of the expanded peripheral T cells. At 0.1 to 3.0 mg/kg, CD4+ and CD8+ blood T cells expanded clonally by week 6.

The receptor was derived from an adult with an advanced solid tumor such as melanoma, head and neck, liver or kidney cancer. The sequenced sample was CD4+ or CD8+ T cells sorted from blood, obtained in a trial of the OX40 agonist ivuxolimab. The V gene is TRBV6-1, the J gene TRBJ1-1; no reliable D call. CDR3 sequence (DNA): TGTGCCAGCAGTGAAGCTCTAGGCCTGAGAAACACTGAAGCTTTCTTT. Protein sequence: CASSEALGLRNTEAFF.